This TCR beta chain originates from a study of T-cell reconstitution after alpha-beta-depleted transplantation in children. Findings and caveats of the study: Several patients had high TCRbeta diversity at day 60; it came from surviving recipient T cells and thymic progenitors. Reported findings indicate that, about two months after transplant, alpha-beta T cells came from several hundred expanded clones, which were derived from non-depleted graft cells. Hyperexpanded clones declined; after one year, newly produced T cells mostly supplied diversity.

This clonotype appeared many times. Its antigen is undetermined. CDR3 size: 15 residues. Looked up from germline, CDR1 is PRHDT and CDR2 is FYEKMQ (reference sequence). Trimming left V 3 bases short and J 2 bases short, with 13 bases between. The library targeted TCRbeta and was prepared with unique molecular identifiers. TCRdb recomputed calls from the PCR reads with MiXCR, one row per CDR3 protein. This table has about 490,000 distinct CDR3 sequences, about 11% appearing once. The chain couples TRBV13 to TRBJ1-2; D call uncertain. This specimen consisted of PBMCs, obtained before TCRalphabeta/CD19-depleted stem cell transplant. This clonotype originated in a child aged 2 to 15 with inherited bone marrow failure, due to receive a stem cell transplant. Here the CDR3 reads CASSFAPTGNYGYTF. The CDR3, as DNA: TGTGCCAGCAGCTTTGCACCGACGGGAAACTATGGCTACACCTTC.